A selection of T cell receptor beta chains follows, all from one sample in a study of early T cells in non-severe SARS-CoV-2 infection. Each CDR3 protein gets one entry after TCRdb re-called the 5' RACE reads with MiXCR. The sample shows just over 95,000 distinct CDR3 sequences, 11% of them seen only once. Sequences were derived from whole blood, sampled at baseline. These receptors came from an adult who was a healthcare worker with PCR-confirmed SARS-CoV-2 infection or an uninfected control (not recorded which). Both conserved end residues are part of each CDR3. Fields, in order: CDR3 length, J gene, V gene, D gene, clone size, CDR3 protein, CDR3 DNA. The D gene is left open where the match is weak. Size values are once, few and many counts, or a class for expanded clones, and some rows have none.

cdr3_length: 19
j_call: TRBJ2-5
v_call: TRBV20-1
d_call: -
clone_size: many
cdr3_aa: CSARAQLELVRGRRETQYF
cdr3_nt: TGCAGTGCTAGAGCCCAACTAGAGTTGGTTAGGGGTCGACGGGAGACCCAGTACTTC

cdr3_length: 15
j_call: TRBJ2-3
v_call: TRBV19
d_call: -
clone_size: few
cdr3_aa: CASSRDSLSTDTQYF
cdr3_nt: TGTGCCAGTAGTCGAGACAGCCTCAGCACAGATACGCAGTATTTT

cdr3_length: 15
j_call: TRBJ2-7
v_call: TRBV9
d_call: -
clone_size: few
cdr3_aa: CASSGDLGLGYEQYF
cdr3_nt: TGTGCCAGCAGCGGGGACTTAGGACTTGGTTACGAGCAGTACTTC

cdr3_length: 16
j_call: TRBJ2-1
v_call: TRBV29-1
d_call: TRBD2
clone_size: -
cdr3_aa: CSVTRAAGGLTNEQFF
cdr3_nt: TGCAGCGTTACCCGGGCAGCGGGAGGACTCACGAATGAGCAGTTCTTC

cdr3_length: 16
j_call: TRBJ2-1
v_call: TRBV12-3/TRBV12-4
d_call: TRBD2
clone_size: few
cdr3_aa: CASSPWTSGMGAVQFF
cdr3_nt: TGTGCCAGCAGCCCCTGGACTAGCGGGATGGGAGCAGTGCAGTTCTTC

cdr3_length: 14
j_call: TRBJ2-1
v_call: TRBV7-3
d_call: TRBD2
clone_size: many
cdr3_aa: CASSPRTSGGTTFF
cdr3_nt: TGTGCCAGCAGCCCCCGGACTAGCGGGGGGACCACGTTCTTC

cdr3_length: 14
j_call: TRBJ2-7
v_call: TRBV5-6
d_call: TRBD1
clone_size: -
cdr3_aa: CASSWGQGAYEQYF
cdr3_nt: TGTGCCAGCAGCTGGGGACAGGGGGCCTACGAGCAGTACTTC

cdr3_length: 14
j_call: TRBJ1-4
v_call: TRBV20-1
d_call: -
clone_size: many
cdr3_aa: CSARDPGRNEKLFF
cdr3_nt: TGCAGTGCTAGAGATCCCGGACGGAATGAAAAACTGTTTTTT

cdr3_length: 14
j_call: TRBJ2-7
v_call: TRBV19
d_call: -
clone_size: many
cdr3_aa: CASSMGPLSYEQYF
cdr3_nt: TGTGCCAGTAGTATGGGACCGCTATCCTACGAGCAGTACTTC

cdr3_length: 12
j_call: TRBJ2-2
v_call: TRBV20-1
d_call: -
clone_size: -
cdr3_aa: CSASPSAGELFF
cdr3_nt: TGCAGTGCTAGCCCCTCGGCCGGGGAGCTGTTTTTT

cdr3_length: 15
j_call: TRBJ2-5
v_call: TRBV7-9
d_call: -
clone_size: -
cdr3_aa: CASSSRGALQETQYF
cdr3_nt: TGTGCCAGCAGCTCCCGGGGGGCCCTCCAAGAGACCCAGTACTTC

cdr3_length: 14
j_call: TRBJ2-7
v_call: TRBV20-1
d_call: TRBD2
clone_size: many
cdr3_aa: CSAAGLAGSYEQYF
cdr3_nt: TGCAGTGCTGCGGGACTAGCGGGGTCCTACGAGCAGTACTTC

cdr3_length: 13
j_call: TRBJ1-2
v_call: TRBV5-1
d_call: -
clone_size: once
cdr3_aa: CASSRQQAFGYTF
cdr3_nt: TGCGCCAGCAGTCGTCAACAGGCTTTTGGCTACACCTTC

cdr3_length: 12
j_call: TRBJ2-4
v_call: TRBV29-1
d_call: -
clone_size: few
cdr3_aa: CSAGIQGNIQYF
cdr3_nt: TGCAGCGCAGGGATTCAAGGAAACATTCAGTACTTC

cdr3_length: 16
j_call: TRBJ2-1
v_call: TRBV7-2
d_call: -
clone_size: -
cdr3_aa: CASSPQGGARQVKQFF
cdr3_nt: TGTGCCAGCAGCCCACAGGGAGGGGCCCGACAGGTCAAGCAGTTCTTC

cdr3_length: 18
j_call: TRBJ2-2
v_call: TRBV7-9
d_call: TRBD1
clone_size: many
cdr3_aa: CASNPPGQGARVTGELFF
cdr3_nt: TGTGCCAGCAACCCTCCGGGACAGGGGGCGCGAGTCACCGGGGAGCTGTTTTTT

cdr3_length: 15
j_call: TRBJ1-1
v_call: TRBV10-3
d_call: TRBD1
clone_size: many
cdr3_aa: CAISARTGGRTEAFF
cdr3_nt: TGTGCCATCAGTGCTCGAACAGGGGGCAGGACTGAAGCTTTCTTT

cdr3_length: 14
j_call: TRBJ2-7
v_call: TRBV7-2
d_call: -
clone_size: -
cdr3_aa: CASSLAVMQTEQYF
cdr3_nt: TGTGCCAGCAGCTTAGCGGTAATGCAGACAGAGCAATACTTC

cdr3_length: 13
j_call: TRBJ2-2
v_call: TRBV7-9
d_call: -
clone_size: few
cdr3_aa: CASSPFPGSELFF
cdr3_nt: TGTGCCAGCAGCCCCTTCCCGGGCTCCGAGCTGTTTTTT

cdr3_length: 13
j_call: TRBJ2-7
v_call: TRBV20-1
d_call: TRBD2
clone_size: few
cdr3_aa: CSSRLAGSYEQYF
cdr3_nt: TGCAGTTCCAGACTAGCGGGGTCATACGAGCAGTACTTC

cdr3_length: 16
j_call: TRBJ2-3
v_call: TRBV7-3
d_call: TRBD2
clone_size: few
cdr3_aa: CASSLLAGGSADTQYF
cdr3_nt: TGTGCCAGCAGCTTACTAGCGGGGGGCTCAGCGGATACGCAGTATTTT

cdr3_length: 18
j_call: TRBJ2-3
v_call: TRBV27
d_call: TRBD1
clone_size: many
cdr3_aa: CASSGRMTGQGIADTQYF
cdr3_nt: TGTGCCAGCAGTGGAAGAATGACGGGACAGGGTATCGCAGATACGCAGTATTTT

cdr3_length: 13
j_call: TRBJ1-2
v_call: TRBV10-3
d_call: -
clone_size: many
cdr3_aa: CATQEYSTYGYTF
cdr3_nt: TGTGCCACACAGGAATATTCGACCTATGGCTACACCTTC

cdr3_length: 16
j_call: TRBJ2-3
v_call: TRBV20-1
d_call: TRBD2
clone_size: -
cdr3_aa: CSARDMTAGGPDTQYF
cdr3_nt: TGCAGTGCTCGGGACATGACAGCGGGGGGCCCAGATACGCAGTATTTT

cdr3_length: 17
j_call: TRBJ2-7
v_call: TRBV20-1
d_call: TRBD2
clone_size: few
cdr3_aa: CSARDFKLAGPNYEQYF
cdr3_nt: TGCAGTGCTAGAGATTTTAAACTAGCGGGGCCTAACTACGAGCAGTACTTC

cdr3_length: 14
j_call: TRBJ1-2
v_call: TRBV9
d_call: TRBD1
clone_size: many
cdr3_aa: CASSPRTGGFGYTF
cdr3_nt: TGTGCCAGCAGCCCGCGGACAGGGGGATTTGGCTACACCTTC

cdr3_length: 14
j_call: TRBJ2-5
v_call: TRBV4-3
d_call: TRBD1
clone_size: few
cdr3_aa: CASSQVALGGQRAF
cdr3_nt: TGCGCCAGCAGCCAAGTCGCCCTAGGGGGACAGAGAGCCTTC

cdr3_length: 13
j_call: TRBJ2-5
v_call: TRBV5-5
d_call: -
clone_size: few
cdr3_aa: CASSPRQVETQYF
cdr3_nt: TGTGCCAGCAGCCCCCGACAGGTTGAGACCCAGTACTTC

cdr3_length: 16
j_call: TRBJ2-3
v_call: TRBV24-1
d_call: TRBD2
clone_size: many
cdr3_aa: CATSATSGRYADTQYF
cdr3_nt: TGTGCCACCAGCGCGACTAGCGGGAGGTACGCAGATACGCAGTATTTT

cdr3_length: 14
j_call: TRBJ1-6
v_call: TRBV19
d_call: -
clone_size: -
cdr3_aa: CASSLTAPNSPLHF
cdr3_nt: TGTGCCAGTAGTCTTACAGCTCCCAATTCACCCCTCCACTTT

cdr3_length: 12
j_call: TRBJ1-1
v_call: TRBV7-9
d_call: -
clone_size: many
cdr3_aa: CASSSGRAEAFF
cdr3_nt: TGTGCCAGCAGTTCCGGGAGGGCTGAAGCTTTCTTT

cdr3_length: 15
j_call: TRBJ2-3
v_call: TRBV29-1
d_call: TRBD2
clone_size: -
cdr3_aa: CSVEGGTSRTDTQYF
cdr3_nt: TGCAGCGTTGAAGGAGGGACTAGCCGCACAGATACGCAGTATTTT

cdr3_length: 18
j_call: TRBJ2-1
v_call: TRBV5-1
d_call: -
clone_size: many
cdr3_aa: CASSFASSDRLLYNEQFF
cdr3_nt: TGCGCCAGCAGCTTCGCCTCTTCGGACCGACTCCTCTACAATGAGCAGTTCTTC

cdr3_length: 13
j_call: TRBJ1-2
v_call: TRBV7-9
d_call: -
clone_size: -
cdr3_aa: CASSSSIGEGYTF
cdr3_nt: TGTGCCAGCAGCTCCAGCATCGGGGAAGGCTACACCTTC

cdr3_length: 14
j_call: TRBJ2-1
v_call: TRBV29-1
d_call: -
clone_size: -
cdr3_aa: CSARSWAGGVEQFF
cdr3_nt: TGCAGCGCTAGATCTTGGGCCGGTGGTGTTGAGCAGTTCTTC

cdr3_length: 16
j_call: TRBJ2-1
v_call: TRBV6-6
d_call: TRBD2
clone_size: many
cdr3_aa: CASRGGTSGGINEQFF
cdr3_nt: TGTGCCAGCAGGGGAGGGACTAGCGGGGGGATAAATGAGCAGTTCTTC

cdr3_length: 15
j_call: TRBJ2-7
v_call: TRBV7-2
d_call: TRBD2
clone_size: many
cdr3_aa: CASSLVGTSGPEQYF
cdr3_nt: TGTGCCAGCAGCTTAGTGGGGACTAGCGGTCCTGAGCAGTACTTC

cdr3_length: 16
j_call: TRBJ2-2
v_call: TRBV12-3/TRBV12-4
d_call: TRBD2
clone_size: -
cdr3_aa: CASSLRVAGFSGELFF
cdr3_nt: TGTGCCAGCAGTTTAAGGGTAGCGGGTTTTAGCGGGGAGCTGTTTTTT

cdr3_length: 16
j_call: TRBJ2-3
v_call: TRBV15
d_call: -
clone_size: -
cdr3_aa: CATSRATGTRADTQYF
cdr3_nt: TGTGCCACCAGCAGGGCCACCGGGACCCGGGCAGATACGCAGTATTTT

cdr3_length: 12
j_call: TRBJ2-7
v_call: TRBV25-1
d_call: -
clone_size: many
cdr3_aa: CASSDGADEQYF
cdr3_nt: TGTGCCAGCAGTGACGGGGCGGACGAGCAGTACTTC

cdr3_length: 13
j_call: TRBJ2-1
v_call: TRBV10-2
d_call: -
clone_size: few
cdr3_aa: CASSTGSYNEQFF
cdr3_nt: TGCGCCAGCAGTACAGGGTCCTACAATGAGCAGTTCTTC

cdr3_length: 14
j_call: TRBJ2-3
v_call: TRBV5-4
d_call: -
clone_size: -
cdr3_aa: CASSQDPRTETQYF
cdr3_nt: TGTGCCAGCAGCCAAGACCCGCGGACAGAAACGCAGTATTTT

cdr3_length: 14
j_call: TRBJ2-7
v_call: TRBV4-1
d_call: -
clone_size: -
cdr3_aa: CASSQGHSVNEQYF
cdr3_nt: TGCGCCAGCAGCCAAGGTCATAGCGTAAACGAGCAGTACTTC

cdr3_length: 12
j_call: TRBJ2-1
v_call: TRBV20-1
d_call: -
clone_size: few
cdr3_aa: CSAHSGREEQFF
cdr3_nt: TGCAGTGCCCACTCGGGGCGGGAAGAGCAGTTCTTC

cdr3_length: 14
j_call: TRBJ1-1
v_call: TRBV29-1
d_call: TRBD1
clone_size: many
cdr3_aa: CSVERDRGPTEAFF
cdr3_nt: TGCAGCGTTGAAAGGGACAGGGGGCCCACTGAAGCTTTCTTT